Included here is one T cell receptor beta chain sequence, with context. Its target is unknown. This sample was included in a study of metastatic and nonmetastatic thyroid tumors. Study-level findings and limits: Relative to benign nodules, malignant thyroid tumors were reportedly characterized by significantly elevated TCR beta diversity in blood and tumor.

All patients were treatment-naive before thyroid surgery. From the PCR reads, TCRdb re-called clones with MiXCR. The sample consists of thousands of clones, about a quarter of them appearing once. J was trimmed by 8 bases and V by 6 bases; bases with no gene match: 5. There are 12 residues in the CDR3. Germline CDR1 SGHAT, CDR2 FQNNGV. Sequenced input: adjacent normal tissue. The chain is built from TRBV11-2 and TRBJ1-1; 8 bases agree with TRBD1. This TCR derives from a female donor with papillary thyroid cancer or a benign thyroid nodule (not recorded which). Some clones in this sample may be carry-over from other donors' samples. DNA for the CDR3: TGTGCCAGCAGATTAACAGGGGGAGAAGCTTTCTTT. This sequence encodes CASRLTGGEAFF.